This T cell receptor (beta chain) was identified during a study of cytomegalovirus exposure and HLA in healthy donors. With 0 bases removed from V and 9 bases from J, the gap between germline ends came to 17 bases. Germline V gene lookup returns CDR1 MGHRA and CDR2 YSYEKL. The CDR3 covers 15 residues. The PCR employed 60 Vbeta primers together with 13 Jbeta primers. The data were produced by immunoSEQ multiplex PCR, yet TCRdb's version contains in-frame clones alone and is incomplete. This sample carries 250,000 to 350,000 clones, roughly 80% of them seen once, and the ten largest clones take about 0.29%.

The sample was PBMCs. This chain connects TRBV4-1 to TRBJ1-1; D unclear. This sequence originates from a girl aged 2-10 years in good health and CMV-seronegative. The CDR3 coding sequence is TGCGCCAGCAGCCAAGAGCCCCGAACAGAGGGAAAAGCTTTCTTT. Residues: CASSQEPRTEGKAFF.